This TCR beta chain was profiled in a study of T cell repertoires in cytomegalovirus infection. Study as a whole: Use of recently identified HLA-C-restricted and well-studied HLA-B-restricted CMV epitopes was part of the study. An indication of both CMV infection and matching HLA type came from public TCR beta signatures. General study results and limits: Individuals carrying CMV plus the relevant HLA were identified by cumulative frequency of public TCR beta families. The ex vivo response was dominated by HLA-C-restricted CMV-specific TCR beta clonotypes.

MiXCR, run by TCRdb on the reads, gives a single entry per CDR3 protein. Of 400,000 to 600,000 distinct CDR3 sequences in the sample, approximately 42% were seen once. In the case of this clonotype: Its target is unknown.

Trimming removed 7 bases from V and 5 bases from J, with 17 bases in between. This CDR3 has 14 amino acids. This sequence originates from a human donor in good health (CMV status not recorded). Some clones in this sample may be carry-over from other donors' samples. The specimen was cultured PBMCs, collected from culture after CMV antigen stimulation. The chain recombines TRBV12-3 or TRBV12-4 with TRBJ2-5, with D maybe TRBD2 (7 bases). Written as DNA, the CDR3 is TGTGCCAGCACCTGGGGGGGGCGCGGGGAGACCCAGTACTTC. Residues: CASTWGGRGETQYF.